This T cell receptor (beta chain) was obtained from a study of cytomegalovirus exposure and HLA in healthy donors. General study points: Later analysis reportedly placed an Asian-associated ancestry cluster below the roughly 690-donor mean in N-insertions. Sequencing likely caused a cluster of highly shared sequence variants. Previously analyzed data showed that most TCR beta V segments were productive at a frequency of about 90% or about 30%.

It was with 60 Vbeta and 13 Jbeta primers that the PCR ran. Method: immunoSEQ multiplex PCR; TCRdb's copy keeps in-frame clones and lacks some. The sample yields 95,000 to 150,000 clones, 70% to 80% seen once. The junction had 7 bases not matched to a gene; V was cut back by 5 bases and J by 3 bases. Germline assignment: CDR1 LNHDA and CDR2 SQIVND (reference sequence). This CDR3 comprises 15 residues. As for this clone: The antigen is unknown.

The sample comprised PBMCs. The sequence was collected from a woman between 40 and 50 years old in good health and CMV-seropositive. This chain connects TRBV19 to TRBJ1-5; 7 nucleotides line up with TRBD1. The CDR3 DNA reads as TGTGCCAGTAGTCTAGGGGGCGCAAACAATCAGCCCCAGCATTTT. Protein product: CASSLGGANNQPQHF.